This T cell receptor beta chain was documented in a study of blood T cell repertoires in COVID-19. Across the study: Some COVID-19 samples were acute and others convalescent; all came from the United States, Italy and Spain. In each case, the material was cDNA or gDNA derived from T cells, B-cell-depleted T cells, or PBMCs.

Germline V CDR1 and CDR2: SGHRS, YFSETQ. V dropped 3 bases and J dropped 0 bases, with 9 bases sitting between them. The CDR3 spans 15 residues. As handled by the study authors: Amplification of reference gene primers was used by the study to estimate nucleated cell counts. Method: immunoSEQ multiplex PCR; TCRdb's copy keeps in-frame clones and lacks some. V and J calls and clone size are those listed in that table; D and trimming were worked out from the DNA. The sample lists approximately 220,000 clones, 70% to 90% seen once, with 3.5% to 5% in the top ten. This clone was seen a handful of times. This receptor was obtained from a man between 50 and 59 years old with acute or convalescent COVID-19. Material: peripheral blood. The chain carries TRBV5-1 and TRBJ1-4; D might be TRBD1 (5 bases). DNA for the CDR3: TGCGCCAGCAGCTCCACAGGTGCAACTAATGAAAAACTGTTTTTT. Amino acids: CASSSTGATNEKLFF.